Included here is one T cell receptor beta chain sequence, with context. The antigen remains unidentified. TCRdb reanalysed the reads using MiXCR and keeps one entry per CDR3 protein. In the table there are about 890,000 distinct CDR3 sequences, around a third of which are singletons. J gave up 13 bases and V 0 bases, and 12 bases lay outside the gene matches. The CDR3 covers 15 residues. Per germline, CDR1 LNHDA and CDR2 SQIVND (reference sequence). The data derive from a study of T cell repertoires in cytomegalovirus infection. The chain has TRBV19 and TRBJ2-1, with TRBD1 matching 7 bases. Sample: cultured CD8+ T cells from PBMCs, taken from culture after CMV antigen stimulation. The clonotype was recovered from a human donor in good health (CMV status not recorded). Some clones in this sample may be carry-over from other donors' samples. The CDR3 DNA reads TGTGCCAGTAGTATAGACAGGGGGACATATATAGGACAGTTCTTC. Residues: CASSIDRGTYIGQFF.